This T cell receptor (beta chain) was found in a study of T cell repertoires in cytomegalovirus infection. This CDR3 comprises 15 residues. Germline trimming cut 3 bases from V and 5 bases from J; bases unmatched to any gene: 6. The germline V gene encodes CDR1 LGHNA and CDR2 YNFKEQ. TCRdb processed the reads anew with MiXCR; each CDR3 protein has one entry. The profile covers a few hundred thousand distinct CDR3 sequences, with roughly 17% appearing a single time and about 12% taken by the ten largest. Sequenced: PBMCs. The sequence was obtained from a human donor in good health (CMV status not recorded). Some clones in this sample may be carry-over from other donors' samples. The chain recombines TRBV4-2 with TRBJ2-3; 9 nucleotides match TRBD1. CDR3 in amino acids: CASSQPGQGQDTQYF. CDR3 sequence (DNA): TGTGCCAGCAGCCAGCCGGGACAGGGTCAAGATACGCAGTATTTT.